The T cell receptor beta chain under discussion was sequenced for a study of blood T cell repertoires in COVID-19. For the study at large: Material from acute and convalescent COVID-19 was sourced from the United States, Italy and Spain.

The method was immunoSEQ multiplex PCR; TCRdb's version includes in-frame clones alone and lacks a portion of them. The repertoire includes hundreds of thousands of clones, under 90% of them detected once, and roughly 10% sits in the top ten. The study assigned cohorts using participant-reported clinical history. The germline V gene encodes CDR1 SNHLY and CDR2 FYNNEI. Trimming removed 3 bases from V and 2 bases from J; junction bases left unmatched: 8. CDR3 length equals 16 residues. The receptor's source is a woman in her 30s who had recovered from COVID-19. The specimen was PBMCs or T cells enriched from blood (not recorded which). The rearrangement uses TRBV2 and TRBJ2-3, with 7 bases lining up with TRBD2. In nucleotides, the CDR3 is TGTGCCAGCAGTGACGGGAGGCTTCGGGACACAGATACGCAGTATTTT. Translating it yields CASSDGRLRDTDTQYF.